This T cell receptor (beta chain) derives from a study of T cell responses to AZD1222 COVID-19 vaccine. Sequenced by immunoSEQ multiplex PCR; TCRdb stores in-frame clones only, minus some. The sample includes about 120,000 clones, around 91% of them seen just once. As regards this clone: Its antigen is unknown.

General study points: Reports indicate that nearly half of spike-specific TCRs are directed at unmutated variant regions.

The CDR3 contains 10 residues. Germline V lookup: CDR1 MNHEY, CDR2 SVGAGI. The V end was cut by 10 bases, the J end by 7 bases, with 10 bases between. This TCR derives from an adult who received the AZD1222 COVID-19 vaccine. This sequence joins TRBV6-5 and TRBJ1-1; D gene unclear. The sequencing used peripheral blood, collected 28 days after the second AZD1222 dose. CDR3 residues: CATLWDEAFF. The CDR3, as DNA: TGTGCCACCCTGTGGGATGAAGCTTTCTTT.